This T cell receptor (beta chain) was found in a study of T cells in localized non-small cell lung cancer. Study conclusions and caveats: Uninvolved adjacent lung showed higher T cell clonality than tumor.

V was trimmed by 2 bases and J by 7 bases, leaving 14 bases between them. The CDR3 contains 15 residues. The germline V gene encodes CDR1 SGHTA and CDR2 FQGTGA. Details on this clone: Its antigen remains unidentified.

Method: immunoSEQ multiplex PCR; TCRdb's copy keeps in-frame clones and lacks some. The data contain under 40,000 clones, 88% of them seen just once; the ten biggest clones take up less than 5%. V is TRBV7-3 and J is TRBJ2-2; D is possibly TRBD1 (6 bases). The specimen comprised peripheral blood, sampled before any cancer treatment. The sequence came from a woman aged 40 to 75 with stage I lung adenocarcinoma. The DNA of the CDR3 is TGTGCCAGCAGCTTAGAGTTGGGGGCCAGCGGGGAGCTGTTTTTT. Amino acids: CASSLELGASGELFF.